This T cell receptor beta chain was retrieved from a study of T-cell reconstitution after alpha-beta-depleted transplantation in children. TCRbeta library preparation incorporated unique molecular identifiers. TCRdb analysed the PCR reads with MiXCR anew, one entry per CDR3 protein. The profile shows some 500,000 distinct CDR3 sequences, around 17% of them singletons. The receptor comes from a human donor who donated a stem cell graft to a child with acute lymphoblastic leukemia. The sample here was PBMCs from the stem cell graft donor, taken from the stem cell graft.

CDR3 sequence: CASSEGTSGTGELFF. For the CDR3, the DNA is TGTGCCAGCAGTGAAGGGACTAGCGGAACCGGGGAGCTGTTTTTT. This chain connects TRBV2 to TRBJ2-2, with 10 bases aligning to TRBD2. This CDR3 comprises 15 residues. J gave up 5 bases and V 1 base, and 1 base lay outside the gene matches. Germline CDR1 SNHLY, CDR2 FYNNEI. Together with reference TRBV2 and TRBJ2-2, the CDR3 gives the full variable domain: EPEVTQTPSHQVTQMGQEVILRCVPISNHLYFYWYRQILGQKVEFLVSFYNNEISEKSEIFDDQFSVERPDGSNFTLKIRSTKLEDSAMYFCASSEGTSGTGELFFGEGSRLTVL.